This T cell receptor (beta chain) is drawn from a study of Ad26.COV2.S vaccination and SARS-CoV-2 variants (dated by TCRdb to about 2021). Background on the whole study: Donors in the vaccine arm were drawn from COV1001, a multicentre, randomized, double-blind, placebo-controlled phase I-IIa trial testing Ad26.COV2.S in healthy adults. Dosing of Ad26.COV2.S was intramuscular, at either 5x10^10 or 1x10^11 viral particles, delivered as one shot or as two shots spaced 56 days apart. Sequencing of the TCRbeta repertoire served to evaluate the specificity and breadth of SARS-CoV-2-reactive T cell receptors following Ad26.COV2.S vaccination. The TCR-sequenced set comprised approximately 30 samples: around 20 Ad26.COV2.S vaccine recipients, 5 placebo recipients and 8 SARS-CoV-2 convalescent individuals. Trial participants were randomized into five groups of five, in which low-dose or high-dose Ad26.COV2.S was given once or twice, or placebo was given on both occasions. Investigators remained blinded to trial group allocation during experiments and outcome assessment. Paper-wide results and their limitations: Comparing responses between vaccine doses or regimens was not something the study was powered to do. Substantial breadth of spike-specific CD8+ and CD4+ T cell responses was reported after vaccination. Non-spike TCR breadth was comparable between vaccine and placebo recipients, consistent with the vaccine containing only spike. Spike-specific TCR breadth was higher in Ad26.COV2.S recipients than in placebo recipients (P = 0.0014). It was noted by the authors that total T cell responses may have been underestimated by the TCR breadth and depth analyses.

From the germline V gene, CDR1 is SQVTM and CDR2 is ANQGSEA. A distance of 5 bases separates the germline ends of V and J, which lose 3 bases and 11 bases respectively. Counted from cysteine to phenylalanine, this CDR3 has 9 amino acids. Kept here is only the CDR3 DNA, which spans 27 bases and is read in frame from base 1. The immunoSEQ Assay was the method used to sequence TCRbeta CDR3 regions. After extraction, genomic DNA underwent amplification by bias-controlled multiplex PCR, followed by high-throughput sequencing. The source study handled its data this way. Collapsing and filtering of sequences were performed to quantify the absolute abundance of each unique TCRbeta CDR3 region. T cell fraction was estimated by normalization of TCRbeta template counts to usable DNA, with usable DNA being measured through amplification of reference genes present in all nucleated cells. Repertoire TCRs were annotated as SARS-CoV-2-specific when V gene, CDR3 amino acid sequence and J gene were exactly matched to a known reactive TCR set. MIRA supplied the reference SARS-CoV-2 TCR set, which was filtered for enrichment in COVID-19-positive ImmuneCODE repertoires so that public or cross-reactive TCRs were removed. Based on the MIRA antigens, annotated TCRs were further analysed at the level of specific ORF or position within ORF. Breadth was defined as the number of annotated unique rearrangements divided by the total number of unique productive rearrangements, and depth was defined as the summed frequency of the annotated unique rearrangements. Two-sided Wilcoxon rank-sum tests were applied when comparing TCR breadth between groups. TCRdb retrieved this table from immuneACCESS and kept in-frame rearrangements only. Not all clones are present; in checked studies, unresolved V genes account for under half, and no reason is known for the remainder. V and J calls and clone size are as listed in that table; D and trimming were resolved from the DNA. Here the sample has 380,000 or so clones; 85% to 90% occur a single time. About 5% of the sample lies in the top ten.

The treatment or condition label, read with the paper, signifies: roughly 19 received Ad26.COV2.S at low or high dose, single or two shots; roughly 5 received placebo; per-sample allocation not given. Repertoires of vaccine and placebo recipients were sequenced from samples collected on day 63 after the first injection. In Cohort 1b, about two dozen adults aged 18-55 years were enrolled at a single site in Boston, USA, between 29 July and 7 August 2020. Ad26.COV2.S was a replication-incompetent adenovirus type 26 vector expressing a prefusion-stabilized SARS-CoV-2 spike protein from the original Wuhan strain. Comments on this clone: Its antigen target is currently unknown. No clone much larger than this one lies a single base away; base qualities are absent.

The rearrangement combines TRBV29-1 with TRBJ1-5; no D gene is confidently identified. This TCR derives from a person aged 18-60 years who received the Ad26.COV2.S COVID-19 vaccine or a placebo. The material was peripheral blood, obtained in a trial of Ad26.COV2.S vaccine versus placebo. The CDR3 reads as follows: CSVERAQHF. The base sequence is TGCAGCGTTGAGCGGGCCCAGCATTTT.